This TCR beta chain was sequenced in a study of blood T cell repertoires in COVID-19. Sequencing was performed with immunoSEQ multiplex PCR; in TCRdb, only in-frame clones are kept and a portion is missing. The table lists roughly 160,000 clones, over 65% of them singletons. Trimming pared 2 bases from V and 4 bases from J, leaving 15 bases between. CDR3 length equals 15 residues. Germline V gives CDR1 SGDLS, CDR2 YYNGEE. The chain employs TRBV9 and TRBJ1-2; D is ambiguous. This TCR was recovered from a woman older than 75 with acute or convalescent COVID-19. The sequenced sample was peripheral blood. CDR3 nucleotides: TGTGCCAGCAGCGTTGCCGTCGGAGGGCTCTATGGCTACACCTTC. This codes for CASSVAVGGLYGYTF.